This TCR beta chain was sequenced in a study of shared T cell receptors in the human thymus. Produced via immunoSEQ multiplex PCR; TCRdb's table is partial and in-frame only. This table has 700,000 to 750,000 clones, 70% to 90% appearing once. Germline CDR1 and CDR2: SGHVS and FNYEAQ. This CDR3 has 13 residues. V lost 1 base, J lost 8 bases, and 9 bases lay in between. The same data also went into a second study, on human thymus T cells. From that paper: Corrective cardiac operations yielded the resected thymus tissue. There appeared to be biased usage of V and J genes in thymic and blood repertoires. There were highly overlapping thymic repertoires among unrelated individuals, as related research reported.

The chain employs TRBV7-6 and TRBJ2-1; D might be TRBD1 (6 bases). This receptor was taken from a girl in the first two years of life with a congenital heart defect. Material: thymocytes. CDR3 protein: CASSLGGQDEQFF. The CDR3 DNA reads TGTGCCAGCAGCTTAGGGGGGCAGGATGAGCAGTTCTTC.